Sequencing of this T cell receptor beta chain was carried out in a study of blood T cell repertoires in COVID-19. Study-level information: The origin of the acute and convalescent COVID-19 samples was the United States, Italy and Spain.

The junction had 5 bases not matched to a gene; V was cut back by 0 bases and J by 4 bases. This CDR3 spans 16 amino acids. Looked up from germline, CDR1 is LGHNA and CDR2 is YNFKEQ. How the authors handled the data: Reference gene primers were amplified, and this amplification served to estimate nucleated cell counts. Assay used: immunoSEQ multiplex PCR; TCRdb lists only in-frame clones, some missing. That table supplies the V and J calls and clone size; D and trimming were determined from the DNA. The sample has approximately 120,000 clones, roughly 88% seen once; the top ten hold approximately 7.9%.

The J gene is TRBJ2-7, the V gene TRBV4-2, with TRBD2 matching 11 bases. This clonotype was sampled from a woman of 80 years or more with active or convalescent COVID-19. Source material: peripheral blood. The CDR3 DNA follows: TGTGCCAGCAGCCAAGAAGGGACTAGCGGTTTGTACGAGCAGTACTTC. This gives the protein CASSQEGTSGLYEQYF.